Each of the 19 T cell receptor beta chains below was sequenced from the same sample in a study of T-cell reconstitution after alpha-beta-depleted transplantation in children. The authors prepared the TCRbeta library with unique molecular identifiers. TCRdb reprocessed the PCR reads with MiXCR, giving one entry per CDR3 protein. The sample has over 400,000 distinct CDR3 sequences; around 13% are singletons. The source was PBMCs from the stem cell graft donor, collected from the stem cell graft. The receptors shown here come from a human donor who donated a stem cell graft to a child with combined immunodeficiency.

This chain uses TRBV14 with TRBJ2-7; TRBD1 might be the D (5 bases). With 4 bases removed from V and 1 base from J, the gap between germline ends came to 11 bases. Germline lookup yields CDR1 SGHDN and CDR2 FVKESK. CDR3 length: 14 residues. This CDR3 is CASSLTGLSYEQYF. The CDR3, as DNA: TGTGCCAGCAGCCTCACAGGTCTTTCCTACGAGCAGTACTTC.

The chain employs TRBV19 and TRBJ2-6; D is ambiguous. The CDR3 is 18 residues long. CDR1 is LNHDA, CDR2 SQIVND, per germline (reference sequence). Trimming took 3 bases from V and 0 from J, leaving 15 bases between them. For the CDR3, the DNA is TGTGCCAGTAGTATTCCGGGCAGGATAAGCTCTGGGGCCAACGTCCTGACTTTC. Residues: CASSIPGRISSGANVLTF.

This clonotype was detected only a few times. The CDR3: CASTNTGVVGNIQYF. In DNA, the CDR3 is TGTGCCAGCACCAACACGGGGGTTGTAGGGAACATTCAGTACTTC. The chain is built from TRBV12-3 or TRBV12-4 and TRBJ2-4; D is perhaps TRBD2 (6 bases). V lost 7 bases, J lost 7 bases, and 20 bases lay in between. The CDR3 covers 15 residues.

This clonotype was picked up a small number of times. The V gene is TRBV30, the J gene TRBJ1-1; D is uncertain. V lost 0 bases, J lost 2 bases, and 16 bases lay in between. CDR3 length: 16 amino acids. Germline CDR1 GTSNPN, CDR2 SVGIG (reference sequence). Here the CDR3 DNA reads TGTGCCTGGAGTGTTATCCCGGGAGGGCGAAACACTGAAGCTTTCTTT. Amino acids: CAWSVIPGGRNTEAFF. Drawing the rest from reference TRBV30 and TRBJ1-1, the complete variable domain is SQTIHQWPATLVQPVGSPLSLECTVEGTSNPNLYWYRQAAGRGLQLLFYSVGIGQISSEVPQNLSASRPQDRQFILSSKKLLLSDSGFYLCAWSVIPGGRNTEAFFGQGTRLTVV.

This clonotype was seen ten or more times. CDR3 loop: CSARDRGGSYNEQFF. For the CDR3, the DNA is TGCAGTGCAAGGGACCGGGGGGGCTCCTACAATGAGCAGTTCTTC. The chain couples TRBV20-1 to TRBJ2-1; 8 nucleotides agree with TRBD2. In germline, CDR1 is DFQATT, CDR2 SNEGSKA (reference sequence). The J segment lost 0 bases and the V segment lost 6 bases, leaving 7 bases of the junction unmatched. This CDR3 is 15 amino acids long.

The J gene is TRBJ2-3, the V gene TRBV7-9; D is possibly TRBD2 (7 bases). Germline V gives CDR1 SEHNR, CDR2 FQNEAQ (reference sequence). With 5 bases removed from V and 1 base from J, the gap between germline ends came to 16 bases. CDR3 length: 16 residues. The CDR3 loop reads CASSLRGGAGTDTQYF. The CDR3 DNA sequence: TGTGCCAGCAGCCTTAGGGGGGGCGCCGGCACAGATACGCAGTATTTT.

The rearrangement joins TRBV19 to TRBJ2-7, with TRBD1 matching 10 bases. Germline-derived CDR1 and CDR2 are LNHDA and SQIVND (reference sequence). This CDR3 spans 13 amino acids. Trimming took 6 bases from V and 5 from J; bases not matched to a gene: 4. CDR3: CASRGTGDHEQYF. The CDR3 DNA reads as TGTGCCAGTAGAGGGACAGGGGACCACGAGCAGTACTTC.

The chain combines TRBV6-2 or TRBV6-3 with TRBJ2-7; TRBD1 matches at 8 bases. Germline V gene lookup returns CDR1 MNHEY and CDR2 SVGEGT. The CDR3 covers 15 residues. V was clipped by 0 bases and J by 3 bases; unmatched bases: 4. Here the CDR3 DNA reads TGTGCCAGCAGTTACTCTGACAGGGGAGGCTACGAGCAGTACTTC. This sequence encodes CASSYSDRGGYEQYF.

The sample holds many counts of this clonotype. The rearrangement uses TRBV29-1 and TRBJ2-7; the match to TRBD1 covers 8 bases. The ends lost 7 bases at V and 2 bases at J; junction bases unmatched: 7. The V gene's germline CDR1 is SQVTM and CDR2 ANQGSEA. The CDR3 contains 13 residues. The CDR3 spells CSGGTGDTYEQYF. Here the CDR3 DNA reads TGCAGCGGCGGGACAGGTGACACCTACGAGCAGTACTTC.

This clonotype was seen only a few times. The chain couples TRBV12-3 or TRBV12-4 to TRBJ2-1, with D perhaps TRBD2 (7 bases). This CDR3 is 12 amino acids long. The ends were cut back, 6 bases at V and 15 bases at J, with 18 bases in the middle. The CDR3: CASSPRGAWWFF. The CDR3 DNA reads TGTGCCAGCAGCCCTCGGGGGGCTTGGTGGTTCTTC.

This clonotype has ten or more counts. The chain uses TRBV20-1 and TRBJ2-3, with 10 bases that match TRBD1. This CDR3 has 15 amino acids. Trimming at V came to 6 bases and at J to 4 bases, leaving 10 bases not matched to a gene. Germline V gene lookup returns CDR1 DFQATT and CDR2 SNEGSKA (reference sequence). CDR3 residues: CSADRGPSAADTQYF. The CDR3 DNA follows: TGCAGTGCCGACAGGGGGCCTTCTGCGGCAGATACGCAGTATTTT.

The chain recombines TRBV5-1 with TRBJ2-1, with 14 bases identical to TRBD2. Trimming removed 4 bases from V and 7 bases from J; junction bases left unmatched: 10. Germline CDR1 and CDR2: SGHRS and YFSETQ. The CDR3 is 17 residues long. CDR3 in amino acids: CASSMRLAGGTLNEQFF. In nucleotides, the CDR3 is TGCGCCAGCAGCATGAGACTAGCGGGAGGGACCTTAAATGAGCAGTTCTTC. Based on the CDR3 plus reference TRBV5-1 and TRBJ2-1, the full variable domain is KAGVTQTPRYLIKTRGQQVTLSCSPISGHRSVSWYQQTPGQGLQFLFEYFSETQRNKGNFPGRFSGRQFSNSRSEMNVSTLELGDSALYLCASSMRLAGGTLNEQFFGPGTRLTVL.

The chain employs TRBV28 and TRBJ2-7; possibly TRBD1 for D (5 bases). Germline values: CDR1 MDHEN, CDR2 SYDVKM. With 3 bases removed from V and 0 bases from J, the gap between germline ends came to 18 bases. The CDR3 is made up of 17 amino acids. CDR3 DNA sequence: TGTGCCAGCAGTTTTCGCCAGGGATTATTCAGCTCCTACGAGCAGTACTTC. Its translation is CASSFRQGLFSSYEQYF.

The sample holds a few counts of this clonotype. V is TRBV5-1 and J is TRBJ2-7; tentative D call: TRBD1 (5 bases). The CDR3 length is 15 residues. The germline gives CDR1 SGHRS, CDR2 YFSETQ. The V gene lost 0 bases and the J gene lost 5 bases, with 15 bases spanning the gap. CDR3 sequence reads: CASSLGRTRVHEQYF. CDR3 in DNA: TGCGCCAGCAGCTTGGGCCGGACACGGGTACACGAGCAGTACTTC.

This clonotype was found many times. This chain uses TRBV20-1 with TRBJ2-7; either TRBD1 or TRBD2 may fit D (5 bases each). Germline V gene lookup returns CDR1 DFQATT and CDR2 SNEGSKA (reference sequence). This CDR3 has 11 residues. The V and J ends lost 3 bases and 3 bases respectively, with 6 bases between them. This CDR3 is CSARRGYEQYF. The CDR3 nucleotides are TGCAGTGCTAGGAGGGGCTACGAGCAGTACTTC.

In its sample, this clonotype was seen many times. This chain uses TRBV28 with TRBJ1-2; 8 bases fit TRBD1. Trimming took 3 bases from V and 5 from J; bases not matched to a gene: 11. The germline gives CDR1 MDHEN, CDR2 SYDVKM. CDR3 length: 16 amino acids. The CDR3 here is CASSFRFDRGFYGYTF. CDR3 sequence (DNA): TGTGCCAGCAGTTTCAGATTTGACAGGGGATTTTATGGCTACACCTTC.

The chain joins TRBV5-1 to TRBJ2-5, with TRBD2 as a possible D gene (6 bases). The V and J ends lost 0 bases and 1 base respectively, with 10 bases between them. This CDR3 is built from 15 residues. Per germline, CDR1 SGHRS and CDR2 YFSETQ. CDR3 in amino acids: CASSLDVSGQETQYF. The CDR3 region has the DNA TGCGCCAGCAGCTTGGATGTTAGCGGCCAAGAGACCCAGTACTTC.

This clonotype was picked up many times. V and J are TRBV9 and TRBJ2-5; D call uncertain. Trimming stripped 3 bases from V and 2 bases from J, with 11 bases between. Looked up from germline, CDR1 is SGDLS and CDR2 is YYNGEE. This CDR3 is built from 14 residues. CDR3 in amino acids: CASSAQGGQETQYF. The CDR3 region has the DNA TGTGCCAGCAGCGCACAAGGTGGGCAAGAGACCCAGTACTTC.

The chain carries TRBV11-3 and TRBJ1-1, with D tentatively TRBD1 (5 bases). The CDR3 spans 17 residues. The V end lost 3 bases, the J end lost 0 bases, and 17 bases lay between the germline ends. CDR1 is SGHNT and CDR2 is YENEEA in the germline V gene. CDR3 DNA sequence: TGTGCCAGCAGCTTCCCGGACATGAACTACATGAACACTGAAGCTTTCTTT. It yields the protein CASSFPDMNYMNTEAFF.